This T cell receptor beta chain was retrieved from a study of synovial regulatory T cells in juvenile arthritis. Study summary: A few patients were therapy-naive; over five received methotrexate alone.

Only in-frame clones appear in the TCRdb table, and some are missing; sequencing was by immunoSEQ multiplex PCR. This sample contains about 2,100 clones. Synovial fluid was collected with matched peripheral blood from each patient with active arthritis. FOXP3 TSDR demethylation in synovial Tregs matched blood and healthy-donor Tregs. The CDR3 covers 16 residues. No DNA accompanies this entry. CDR1 LNHDA and CDR2 SQIVND come from the germline V gene (reference sequence). By frequency, this clone registers medium-sized. The sample comprised Treg cells from the synovium. This rearrangement joins TRBV19 to TRBJ1-2; TCRdb's D call, TRBD1, is unchecked because there is no DNA. This clonotype originated in a donor younger than 30 with juvenile idiopathic arthritis. The CDR3 here is CASSPTGEVRRNGYTF.